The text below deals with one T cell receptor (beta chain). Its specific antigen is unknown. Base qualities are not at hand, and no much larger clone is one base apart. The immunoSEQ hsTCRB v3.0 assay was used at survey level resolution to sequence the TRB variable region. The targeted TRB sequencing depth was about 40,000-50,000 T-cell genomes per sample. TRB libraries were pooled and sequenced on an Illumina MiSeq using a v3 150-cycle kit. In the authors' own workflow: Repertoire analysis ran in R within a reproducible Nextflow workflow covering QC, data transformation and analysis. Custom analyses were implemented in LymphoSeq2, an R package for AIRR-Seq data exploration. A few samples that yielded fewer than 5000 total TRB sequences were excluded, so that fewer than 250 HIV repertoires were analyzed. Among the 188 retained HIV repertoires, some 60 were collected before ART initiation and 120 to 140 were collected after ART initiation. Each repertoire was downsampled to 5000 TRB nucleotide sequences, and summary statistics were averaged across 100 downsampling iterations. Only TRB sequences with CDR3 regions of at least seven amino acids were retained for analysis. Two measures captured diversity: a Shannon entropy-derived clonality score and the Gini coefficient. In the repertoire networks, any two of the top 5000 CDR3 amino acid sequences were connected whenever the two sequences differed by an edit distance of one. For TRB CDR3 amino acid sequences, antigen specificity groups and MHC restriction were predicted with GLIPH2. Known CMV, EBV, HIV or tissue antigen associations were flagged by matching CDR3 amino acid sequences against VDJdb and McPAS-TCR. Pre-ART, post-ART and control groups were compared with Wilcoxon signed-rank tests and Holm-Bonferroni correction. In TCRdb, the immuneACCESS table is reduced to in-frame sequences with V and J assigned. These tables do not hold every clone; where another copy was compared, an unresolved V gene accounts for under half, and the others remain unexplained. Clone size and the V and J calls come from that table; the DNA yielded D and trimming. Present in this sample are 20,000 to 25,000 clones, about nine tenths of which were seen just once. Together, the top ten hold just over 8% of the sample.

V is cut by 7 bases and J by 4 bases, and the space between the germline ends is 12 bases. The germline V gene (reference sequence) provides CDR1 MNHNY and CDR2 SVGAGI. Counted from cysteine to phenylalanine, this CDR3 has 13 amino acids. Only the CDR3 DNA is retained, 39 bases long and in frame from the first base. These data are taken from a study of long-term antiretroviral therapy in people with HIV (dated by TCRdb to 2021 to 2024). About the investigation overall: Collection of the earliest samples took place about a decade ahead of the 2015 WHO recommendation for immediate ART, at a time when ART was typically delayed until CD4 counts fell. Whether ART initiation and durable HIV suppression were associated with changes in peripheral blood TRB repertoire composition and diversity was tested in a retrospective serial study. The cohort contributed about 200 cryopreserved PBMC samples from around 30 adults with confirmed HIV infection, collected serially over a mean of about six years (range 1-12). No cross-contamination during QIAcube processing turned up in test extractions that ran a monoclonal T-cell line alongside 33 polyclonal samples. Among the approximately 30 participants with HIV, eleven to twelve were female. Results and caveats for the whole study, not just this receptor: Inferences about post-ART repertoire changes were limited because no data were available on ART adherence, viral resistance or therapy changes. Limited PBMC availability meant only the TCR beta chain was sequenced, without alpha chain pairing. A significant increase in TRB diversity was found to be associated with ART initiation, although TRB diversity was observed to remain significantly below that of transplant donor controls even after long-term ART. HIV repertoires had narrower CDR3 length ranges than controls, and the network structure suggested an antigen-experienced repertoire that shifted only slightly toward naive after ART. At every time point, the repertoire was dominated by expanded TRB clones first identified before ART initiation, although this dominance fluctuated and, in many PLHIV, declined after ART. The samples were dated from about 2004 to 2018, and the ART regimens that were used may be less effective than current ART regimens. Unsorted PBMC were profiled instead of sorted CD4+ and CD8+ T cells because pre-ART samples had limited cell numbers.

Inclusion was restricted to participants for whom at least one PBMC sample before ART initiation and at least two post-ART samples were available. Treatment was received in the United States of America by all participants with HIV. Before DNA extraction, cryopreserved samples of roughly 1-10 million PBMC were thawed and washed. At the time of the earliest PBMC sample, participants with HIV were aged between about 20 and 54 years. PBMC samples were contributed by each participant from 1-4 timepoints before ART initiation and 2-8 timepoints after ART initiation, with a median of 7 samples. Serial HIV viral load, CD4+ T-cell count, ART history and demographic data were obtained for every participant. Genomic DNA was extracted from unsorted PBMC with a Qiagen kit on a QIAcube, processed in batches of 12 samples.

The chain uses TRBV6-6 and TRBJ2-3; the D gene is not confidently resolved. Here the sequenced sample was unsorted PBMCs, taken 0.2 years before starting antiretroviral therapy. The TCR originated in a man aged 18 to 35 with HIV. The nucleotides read TGTGCCAGCACCTCCCCGCCCCCAGATACGCAGTATTTT. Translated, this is CASTSPPPDTQYF.